The subject of this entry is one T cell receptor (beta chain). The clone's antigen remains unknown. The record has no base qualities; no much larger clone is one base away. This sample is part of a study of T and B cells in COVID-19 patients (dated by TCRdb to between 2020 and 2021). Looking at the study overall: Using TRB and IGH repertoire sequencing of peripheral blood, the study characterized adaptive immunity in COVID-19 patients who had active infection or had recovered. An age-matched reference group of about 40 healthy donors negative for COVID-19 antibodies was used as the comparison for repertoire analyses. Comorbidities linked to unfavorable COVID-19 outcome were present in nine tenths of the roughly 20 patients in the active-infection cohort. As many as 9 follow-up blood samples were collected from each patient, and in some individuals these samples spanned different disease stages. Over 8 million TCR sequences were analysed in a TCR and BCR sequence repository that covered around 34 patients and around 72 time points. Of the 20 to 25 patients in the active-infection cohort, approximately 12 were critically ill and needed mechanical ventilation or ECMO. The recovered cohort had a median age of about 30 years, compared with 67 years in the active-infection cohort. A recovered cohort included 15 to 19 patients who provided 20 to 25 samples, and most of these patients had mild to moderate COVID-19 treated on an outpatient basis. Because samples were available both during active disease and after recovery, a couple of patients were counted in both the recovered and the active cohorts. What the research found in general, with its limitations: The cohort was considered too small for HLA contributions to COVID-19 susceptibility or severity to be assessed. In active COVID-19, TRB repertoires were highly clonal, while at recovery, diversity and richness increased above the levels seen in healthy donors. The recovered cohort had 2,400 or so exclusive TCR clusters, including some 30 low-pGen clusters. Specific T cell subsets (CD4+/Treg/CD8+) and sorted SARS-CoV-2-responsive or tetramer+ T cells had not yet been sequenced, and these experiments were ongoing. In patients with COVID-19, the usage of TRBV/TRBJ genes was reported to be strongly skewed. Blood samples from mildly ill patients during symptoms and early samples from severe cases were scarce. The reported TCR clusters were said to need prospective validation before any clinical use.

Data came from an Illumina MiSeq. TRB rearrangements were amplified by multiplex PCR with BIOMED2 TRB-A/B primer pools. Illumina-compatible adapters and 7-nucleotide sample barcodes were attached to the amplicons in two consecutive PCRs. All library PCRs used Phusion HS II polymerase. The amplicons were purified from gel with the NucleoSpin Gel and PCR Clean-up kit, measured on Qubit, and then pooled at roughly 4 nM. Amplicon pool quality was checked on an Agilent 2100 Bioanalyzer before Illumina next-generation sequencing. The study's processing was this. Annotation of TRB rearrangements was done in MiXCR 3.0.8 with the default MiXCR reference library. Non-productive reads and sequences with fewer than 2 reads were excluded, and each unique CDR3 nucleotide sequence counted as one clone. Clonality, diversity, richness and V-J gene usage were calculated in R 3.5.1. GLIPH2 was used to cluster TCRs based on CDR3 similarity, and OLGA was used to calculate the generation probabilities. GLIPH2 clusters were kept only if they contained at least four unique TCR clonotypes found in at least three individuals. In TCRdb, the public reads were trimmed at Q25 with fastp and aligned with MiXCR, with productive beta chains retained. Under each unique CDR3 protein, matching rows form one entry showing the most common genes and DNA. The V and J calls reflect TCRdb's pipeline rather than the authors' work. In this sample the table shows approximately 11,000 distinct CDR3 sequences, roughly 31% of which occur a single time. The ten largest clones take up 15% to 20% of the sample.

CDR1 and CDR2, looked up from the germline V gene, are LGHNA and YSLEER. Spanning cysteine to phenylalanine, the CDR3 consists of 13 amino acids. Left in the record is the CDR3 DNA by itself, 39 bases read in frame from the first base. The junction shows trimming of 0 bases on V and 2 bases on J, plus 1 base between the germline ends. Genomic DNA extracted from blood was used in amounts of about 250-550 ng for amplification of TRB repertoires. This TCR was recovered from a human donor with active COVID-19. The chain is encoded by TRBV4-3 joined to TRBJ2-2, with the D gene too uncertain to name. The sample comprised blood. The CDR3 reads CASSQDNTGELFF. The sequenced DNA is TGCGCCAGCAGCCAAGACAACACCGGGGAGCTGTTTTTT.